These 23 T cell receptor beta chains were sequenced from one sample in a study of response to subunit inactivated influenza vaccine. TCRdb called the RT-PCR reads again in MiXCR, with one record for every CDR3 protein. The sample contains more than 700,000 distinct CDR3 sequences, about 20% of which appear only once. The material was PBMCs from blood, obtained roughly 5 days after vaccination. The receptors derive from a man between 50 and 59 years old who received an inactivated influenza vaccine.

J is TRBJ2-5 and V is TRBV6-2 or TRBV6-3; tentative D call: TRBD1 (6 bases). CDR1 is MNHEY, CDR2 SVGEGT, per germline. V was cut by 6 bases and J by 5 bases, with 16 bases left in between. The length of the CDR3 is 14 residues. The CDR3 nucleotides are TGTGCCAGCAGGCCCGACAGGTCGGGGGAGACCCAGTACTTC. The encoded protein is CASRPDRSGETQYF.

J is TRBJ2-5 and V is TRBV12-3 or TRBV12-4; 10 bases align to TRBD2. The CDR3 contains 15 residues. V lost 2 bases and J lost 5; bases outside the gene matches: 5. The CDR3 is CASSLRSGRGETQYF. In nucleotides, the CDR3 is TGTGCCAGCAGTTTAAGGAGCGGGAGGGGGGAGACCCAGTACTTC.

This chain joins TRBV18 and TRBJ1-5, with no clear D. Germline V gene sequence: CDR1 KGHSH, CDR2 LQKENI. V was trimmed by 6 bases and J by 1 base, leaving 13 bases between them. CDR3 length: 15 amino acids. DNA for the CDR3: TGTGCCAGCTCCCGGGATTTCGGCAGCAATCAGCCCCAGCATTTT. Translated, it gives CASSRDFGSNQPQHF.

The CDR3 protein is CASSLGPADGSPLHF. The CDR3, as DNA: TGTGCCAGCAGCCTCGGTCCCGCGGATGGTTCACCCCTCCACTTT. V and J are TRBV7-9 and TRBJ1-6; unclear D gene. Germline V gives CDR1 SEHNR, CDR2 FQNEAQ (reference sequence). CDR3 length: 15 amino acids. V lost 5 bases to trimming and J lost 9 bases, with 17 bases between them.

This clonotype was counted only a few times. The chain links TRBV9 to TRBJ2-1; D may match TRBD1 or TRBD2 (5 bases each). Germline V gene sequence: CDR1 SGDLS, CDR2 YYNGEE. V lost 4 bases and J lost 8, with 10 bases in between. CDR3 length: 12 residues. The CDR3 protein is CASSYRDDEQFF. CDR3 in DNA: TGTGCCAGCAGCTACCGGGACGATGAGCAGTTCTTC.

There are many counts of this clonotype. The genes are TRBV5-1 and TRBJ2-7, with unresolved D. V was pared by 4 bases and J by 4 bases, with 12 bases between. CDR3 size: 13 residues. In germline, CDR1 is SGHRS, CDR2 YFSETQ. CDR3 sequence: CASSPSGRYEQYF. The CDR3, as DNA: TGCGCCAGCAGCCCCAGTGGGCGGTACGAGCAGTACTTC.

This clonotype was observed a single time. V gene TRBV5-1 combines with J gene TRBJ2-7; D tentatively fits TRBD1 or TRBD2 (6 bases each). The germline gives CDR1 SGHRS, CDR2 YFSETQ. Trimming took off 4 bases at V and 4 bases at J, with 18 bases between the two ends. This CDR3 has 15 amino acids. The CDR3 protein is CASSDGGRFEYEQYF. The CDR3 nucleotides are TGCGCCAGCAGCGACGGGGGCAGGTTTGAGTACGAGCAGTACTTC.

This clonotype was seen a handful of times. J is TRBJ1-5 and V is TRBV6-1, with 10 bases lining up with TRBD1. V gave up 6 bases and J gave up 8 bases; unmatched junction bases: 16. Germline-derived CDR1 and CDR2 are MNHNS and SASEGT. The CDR3 has 17 amino acids. The CDR3 coding sequence is TGTGCCAGCAGATCGCGGAGGGGACAGGGGAGAGTGGAGCCCCAGCATTTT. This translates into CASRSRRGQGRVEPQHF.

This chain links TRBV5-4 with TRBJ2-5, with D hard to call. This CDR3 has 15 amino acids. Germline CDR1 SGHNT, CDR2 YYREEE (reference sequence). Trimming shortened V by 0 bases and J by 4 bases, and 13 bases separated the two germline ends. The CDR3 is CASSLVSDLGETQYF. For the CDR3, the DNA is TGTGCCAGCAGCTTGGTGTCGGATCTGGGAGAGACCCAGTACTTC.

The rearrangement joins TRBV6-1 to TRBJ1-1; unclear D gene. The germline V and J ends were trimmed by 4 bases and 0 bases, with 9 bases remaining between them. The CDR3 is made up of 14 amino acids. Germline assignment: CDR1 MNHNS and CDR2 SASEGT. The CDR3 bases are TGTGCCAGCAGTGCCTCCCCCCTGAACACTGAAGCTTTCTTT. This sequence encodes CASSASPLNTEAFF.

This clonotype was detected a few times. V gene TRBV7-9 combines with J gene TRBJ2-3, with 7 bases matching TRBD2. The junction had 6 bases not matched to a gene; V was cut back by 5 bases and J by 1 base. CDR1 and CDR2 from the germline V gene are SEHNR and FQNEAQ (reference sequence). The CDR3 has 15 residues. CDR3 loop: CASSPRSGGTDTQYF. The CDR3 nucleotides read TGTGCCAGCAGCCCAAGAAGCGGGGGCACAGATACGCAGTATTTT.

The chain couples TRBV4-2 to TRBJ2-5; perhaps TRBD2 as D (5 bases). CDR3 size: 14 residues. Trimming removed 6 bases at V and 0 bases at J, with 11 bases between. From germline, CDR1 is LGHNA and CDR2 YNFKEQ. The CDR3 sequence is CASSRSGNQETQYF. CDR3 coding DNA: TGTGCCAGCAGTAGGTCGGGGAACCAAGAGACCCAGTACTTC.

The V and J genes are TRBV7-9 and TRBJ2-7, with D tentatively TRBD1 (5 bases). CDR1 and CDR2 (germline): SEHNR, FQNEAQ (reference sequence). V dropped 4 bases and J dropped 6 bases, with 16 bases sitting between them. This CDR3 has 14 amino acids. CDR3 residues: CASSSRVAAVEQYF. The CDR3 DNA reads TGTGCCAGCAGCTCCAGGGTGGCGGCGGTCGAGCAGTACTTC.

The sample holds a few counts of this clonotype. The rearrangement uses TRBV7-9 and TRBJ2-7; TRBD1 aligns across 7 bases. This CDR3 region has 12 residues. With 5 bases clipped from V and 3 bases from J, the junction kept 1 base outside the gene matches. CDR1 and CDR2 (germline): SEHNR, FQNEAQ (reference sequence). The chain's CDR3 is CASSQGVYEQYF. Here the CDR3 DNA reads TGTGCCAGCAGCCAGGGGGTCTACGAGCAGTACTTC. The variable domain in full, completed from reference TRBV7-9 and TRBJ2-7, reads DTGVSQNPRHKITKRGQNVTFRCDPISEHNRLYWYRQTLGQGPEFLTYFQNEAQLEKSRLLSDRFSAERPKGSFSTLEIQRTEQGDSAMYLCASSQGVYEQYFGPGTRLTVT.

This clonotype has just a few counts. The gene calls are TRBV7-2 and TRBJ2-3, with D perhaps matching TRBD2 (5 bases). Trimming shortened V by 1 base and J by 8 bases, and 13 bases separated the two germline ends. Germline V gives CDR1 SGHTA, CDR2 FQGNSA. CDR3 length: 14 amino acids. The chain's CDR3 is CASSLVRGSATQYF. The CDR3 nucleotides read TGTGCCAGCAGCTTAGTTCGGGGTTCGGCTACGCAGTATTTT.

The CDR3 here is CSVGAENHGYTF. The CDR3 DNA follows: TGCAGCGTTGGGGCAGAGAATCATGGCTACACCTTC. This chain joins TRBV29-1 and TRBJ1-2; D is unresolved. This CDR3 contains 12 residues. Germline V CDR1 and CDR2: SQVTM, ANQGSEA. V was shortened by 4 bases and J by 6 bases, with 12 bases between the two germline ends.

At least ten counts were recorded for this clonotype. The rearrangement joins TRBV7-2 to TRBJ2-7; D uncertain. V lost 2 bases to trimming and J lost 0 bases, with 8 bases between them. The CDR3 runs to 14 residues. Per germline, CDR1 SGHTA and CDR2 FQGNSA. CDR3 residues: CASSLSHSSYEQYF. DNA for the CDR3: TGTGCCAGCAGCTTATCCCATAGCTCCTACGAGCAGTACTTC.

The V gene is TRBV29-1, the J gene TRBJ2-3; D may correspond to TRBD1 or TRBD2 (5 bases each). V gave up 3 bases and J gave up 3 bases, with 10 bases separating them. This CDR3 region has 13 residues. CDR1 SQVTM and CDR2 ANQGSEA come from the germline V gene. The CDR3 sequence: CSVEAGRTDTQYF. The CDR3 nucleotides are TGCAGCGTTGAGGCAGGGAGAACAGATACGCAGTATTTT.

The chain links TRBV4-2 to TRBJ2-7, with 7 bases that match TRBD2. The V gene end was trimmed by 3 bases and the J gene end by 5 bases; junction bases not matched to a gene: 10. The CDR3 runs to 15 residues. Germline V CDR1 and CDR2: LGHNA, YNFKEQ. CDR3: CASSHLGDYRNEQYF. DNA of the CDR3: TGTGCCAGCAGCCATCTGGGGGACTACCGCAACGAGCAGTACTTC.

The chain links TRBV20-1 to TRBJ2-1, with a weak D call TRBD2 (7 bases). The germline V and J ends were trimmed by 0 bases and 4 bases, with 16 bases remaining between them. Germline values: CDR1 DFQATT, CDR2 SNEGSKA (reference sequence). CDR3 size: 16 residues. The CDR3 DNA reads TGCAGTGCTAGAGATCACGGGGGGCCGGGTTACAATGAGCAGTTCTTC. Translating it yields CSARDHGGPGYNEQFF.

This chain uses TRBV27 with TRBJ2-5; no reliable D call. Germline CDR1 and CDR2: MNHEY and SMNVEV (reference sequence). The CDR3 totals 14 residues. Trimming pared 3 bases from V and 4 bases from J, leaving 12 bases between. The CDR3 loop is CASSFEHGAETQYF. CDR3 in DNA: TGTGCCAGCAGTTTCGAACACGGCGCAGAGACCCAGTACTTC.

Only a few counts were recorded for this clonotype. The V call is TRBV20-1, the J call TRBJ2-7; 11 bases agree with TRBD2. This CDR3 is 15 amino acids long. Trimming removed 3 bases from V and 2 bases from J; junction bases left unmatched: 6. CDR1 and CDR2 (germline): DFQATT, SNEGSKA (reference sequence). The CDR3 sequence is CSARGLAESTYEQYF. The CDR3 DNA is TGCAGTGCTAGGGGACTAGCGGAGTCAACCTACGAGCAGTACTTC.

This clonotype was seen ten or more times. J is TRBJ1-1 and V is TRBV5-1; D is undetermined. Trimming shortened V by 3 bases and J by 2 bases, and 8 bases separated the two germline ends. CDR3 length: 13 amino acids. Germline CDR1 reads SGHRS; CDR2 reads YFSETQ. CDR3 sequence: CASSWTANTEAFF. The CDR3, as DNA: TGCGCCAGCAGCTGGACGGCTAACACTGAAGCTTTCTTT.